These T cell receptor beta chains were read from a single sample in a study of blood T cells in healthy people across ages. MiXCR was run by TCRdb on the 5' RACE reads, yielding one entry per CDR3 protein. The sample yields 450,000 to 650,000 distinct CDR3 sequences, less than 25% seen once. The same sample was also used in a study of T cells of mothers and their children.

The sequenced sample was blood. The receptors stem from a boy between 10 and 17 years old in good health. Each CDR3 is given without its conserved first and last residue.

v_call,j_call,cdr3_aa
TRBV5-1,TRBJ2-7,ASSLALGGSYEQY
TRBV28,TRBJ2-3,ASSLWGSGSSTDTQY
TRBV6-5,TRBJ2-7,ASSLAGGLQEQY
TRBV5-1,TRBJ2-7,ASSLFSGSSRLEQY
TRBV2,TRBJ2-3,ASSRGLAGGDTQY
TRBV5-1,TRBJ2-3,ASRPEGEGDTQY
TRBV18,TRBJ2-7,ASSPPSDWGTVYEQY
TRBV25-1,TRBJ1-2,ASLRTGRDYGYT
TRBV5-1,TRBJ2-5,ARGNETQETQY
TRBV7-9,TRBJ1-1,ASSLTGGLVMNTEAF
TRBV20-1,TRBJ2-7,GARLAGRPYEQY
TRBV29-1,TRBJ2-5,SVSGETQY
TRBV9,TRBJ2-7,ASSAGTVGSFYEQY
TRBV12-3/TRBV12-4,TRBJ1-3,ASSSQGGGTGSTIY
TRBV27,TRBJ2-3,ASSLSQTGLTDTQY
TRBV7-9,TRBJ2-5,ASSPLVETQY
TRBV30,TRBJ2-5,AWGQGAKTQY
TRBV20-1,TRBJ2-1,SARLFSGDHNEQF
TRBV14,TRBJ1-3,ASSPRADRIGNTIY
TRBV25-1,TRBJ1-1,ASSESGTGGRNTEAF
TRBV29-1,TRBJ2-7,SVGTGGYEQY
TRBV11-2,TRBJ1-6,ASSLGEGTQGVGSPLH
TRBV7-2,TRBJ2-7,ASSPPGGPDAYEQY
TRBV24-1,TRBJ1-2,ATSDPPYGYT
TRBV10-3,TRBJ2-7,AISAGPGTYEQY
TRBV20-1,-,SARALGQYEQY
TRBV28,TRBJ2-3,ASSSELASSSTDTQY
TRBV5-1,TRBJ1-1,ASSLVGQGVAEAF
TRBV20-1,TRBJ1-2,SASVAAGYT
TRBV28,TRBJ2-5,ASSTRQGKETQY
TRBV7-2,TRBJ2-1,ASSPLSGTAIYNEQF